This T cell receptor beta chain was identified in a study of blood T cell repertoires in COVID-19. Study background: Nucleic acid was either cDNA or gDNA, and it came from T cells, B-cell-depleted T cells, or PBMCs.

V was trimmed by 4 bases and J by 5 bases, leaving 14 bases between them. Germline V gene data show CDR1 as SQVTM and CDR2 as ANQGSEA. The CDR3 covers 13 residues. In this sample, this clone turned up once. Study members were between 18 and 89 years old and lived in around 24 US regions. How the authors handled the data: For nucleated cells, counts were estimated from reference gene primer amplification. Sequencing used immunoSEQ multiplex PCR; TCRdb keeps in-frame clones, though not all of them. The V and J calls and clone size were taken over from that table, and D and trimming were inferred from the DNA. The top ten hold roughly a tenth of the sample, which has over 300,000 clones, around 89% seen once.

The sequence came from a woman in her thirties or forties who had recovered from COVID-19. The chain recombines TRBV29-1 with TRBJ1-1, with D hard to call. The material sequenced was PBMCs or T cells enriched from blood (not recorded which). CDR3 sequence: CSVVAPLRTEAFF. CDR3 DNA: TGCAGCGTTGTGGCTCCACTAAGAACTGAAGCTTTCTTT.